A single TCR beta chain is shown here with its context. The antigen this receptor binds is unknown. Relative to the germline gene, one junction end is altered; a read error may explain this. Including cysteine and phenylalanine, the CDR3 has 10 amino acids. The read is trimmed to its CDR3 DNA, 30 bases read in frame from base 1. CDR1 is given as LGHNT and CDR2 as FRNRAP, both from the germline V gene. Sequenced on an Illumina HiSeq 1500. The public reads were quality trimmed at Q25 with fastp and then assembled into clones with MiXCR by TCRdb, keeping productive beta chains. All rows with the same CDR3 protein become a single entry with the most common DNA and genes. The sample profile shows some 920,000 distinct CDR3 sequences; less than 35% of them were found once. The ten largest make up around 15% of the sample. The treatment or condition label corresponds to: in vitro stimulation with specific CMV peptide epitopes to enrich CMV-specific T cells.

The entry originates in a study of T cell repertoires in cytomegalovirus infection (dated by TCRdb to about 2019). Broadly, across the study: The peptide stimulations were aimed at well-studied HLA-B-restricted epitopes as well as recently identified HLA-C-restricted CMV epitopes, whose presentation resists viral immunomodulation. Donor HLA type was relevant to the analysis, as public TCR beta signatures indicated carriage of CMV infection together with the matching HLA type. Paper-wide results and their limitations: The ex vivo response was dominated by HLA-C-restricted CMV-specific TCR beta clonotypes, which also provided the single most frequent clonotype in two of eight donors. Cumulative frequency of public TCR beta family members discriminated carriers of CMV infection plus the relevant HLA type in this cohort and an independent 352-donor cohort.

The rearranged segments are TRBV12-5 and TRBJ1-5; the junction holds 7 bases that match TRBD1. The sequencing here drew on cultured CD8+ T cells from PBMCs, taken from culture after CMV antigen stimulation. This clonotype was sampled from a human donor in good health (CMV status not recorded). Some clones in this sample may be carry-over from other donors' samples. The bases read TGTGCTAGTGGTCTGACAGGGACTGATTTT. This translates into CASGLTGTDF.